The rows below give T cell receptor beta chains drawn from one sample of a study of blood T cells in healthy people across ages. TCRdb redid the calling of the 5' RACE reads with MiXCR, one entry per CDR3 protein. The profile covers 720,000 or so distinct CDR3 sequences, with around two fifths appearing a single time and around 32% taken by the ten largest. The specimen was blood. These receptors originate from a man older than 75 in good health. Both conserved end residues are part of each CDR3. D genes are given only for firm matches. Where a row states a size, it is once, few, many or the class of an expanded clone; other rows omit it.

d_gene	v_gene	abundance	j_gene	CDR3nt	CDR3aa
-	TRBV16	-	TRBJ1-1	TGTGCCAGCAGCCAATCTTTGGCAGACAATACTCTGAACACTGAAGCTTTCTTT	CASSQSLADNTLNTEAFF
TRBD1	TRBV6-5	-	TRBJ2-1	TGTGCCAGCAGTCCACCGGGACAGCCGAGGACTGAGCAGTTCTTC	CASSPPGQPRTEQFF
TRBD1	TRBV20-1	-	TRBJ1-2	TGCAGTGCTGACCCCGGGACAGGGAGTAGCTACACCTTC	CSADPGTGSSYTF
-	TRBV20-1	-	TRBJ1-4	TGCAGTGCTAGAGCTTCGGGGGCGGGTTTTGAAAAACTGTTTTTT	CSARASGAGFEKLFF
-	TRBV6-1	-	TRBJ1-2	TGTGCCAGCAGTGGCCGGGACATTGTCGACTACTATGGCTACACCTTC	CASSGRDIVDYYGYTF
-	TRBV30	-	TRBJ1-6	TGTGCCTGGACGCCCACACGGAATTTACCCCTCCACTTT	CAWTPTRNLPLHF
-	TRBV28	few	TRBJ2-3	TGTGCCAGCAGTTTTCTGGGGGCAGGCACAGATACGCAGTATTTT	CASSFLGAGTDTQYF
-	TRBV18	-	TRBJ2-7	TGTGCCAGCCGAACAACCTACGAGCAGTACTTC	CASRTTYEQYF
-	TRBV5-4	-	TRBJ2-3	TGTGCCAGCAGGCCTGCGGGCTTAAGCACAGATACGCAGTATTTT	CASRPAGLSTDTQYF
TRBD1	TRBV20-1	few	TRBJ2-7	TGCAGTGCTAGAGGCTGGACAGGTTTCGTCGAGCAGTACTTT	CSARGWTGFVEQYF
TRBD2	TRBV12-3/TRBV12-4	-	TRBJ2-3	TGTGCCAGCAGTTTCGGGGGTTTAGCGGGGGCGGCAGATACGCAGTATTTT	CASSFGGLAGAADTQYF
TRBD1	TRBV20-1	-	TRBJ1-6	TGCAGTGCCCACGGACAGGCGGGAGATTCACCCCTCCACTTT	CSAHGQAGDSPLHF
-	TRBV20-1	-	TRBJ1-5	TGCAGTGCTAGGAAGCTAGGGGGCAATCAGCCCCAGCATTTT	CSARKLGGNQPQHF
-	TRBV28	-	TRBJ2-1	TGTGCCAGCAGTTCCATAGAAGGGTTGGGCAATGAGCAGTTCTTC	CASSSIEGLGNEQFF
TRBD1	TRBV18	-	TRBJ2-7	TGTGCCAGCTCACCACCCGGACAGGTTTGGGGCTACGAGCAGTACTTC	CASSPPGQVWGYEQYF
-	TRBV7-9	-	TRBJ1-4	TGTGCCAGCAGCTTCGGGGGTCGGGGTAGTGAAAAACTGTTTTTT	CASSFGGRGSEKLFF
TRBD2	TRBV2	-	TRBJ2-5	TGTGCCACCCGCCTTAGCGGGAGTGCTGAGACCCAGTACTTC	CATRLSGSAETQYF
-	TRBV3-1	-	TRBJ2-3	TGTGCCAGCAGCCCACAAACAACAGCCGATACGCAGTTTTTT	CASSPQTTADTQFF
TRBD1	TRBV12-3/TRBV12-4	few	TRBJ1-2	TGTGCCAGCACGGGACAGTACAGACCTAACTATGGCTACACCTTC	CASTGQYRPNYGYTF
-	TRBV15	-	TRBJ1-1	TGTGCCACTCTGGCCGGACAGACCAGCACTGAAGCTTTCTTT	CATLAGQTSTEAFF
-	TRBV10-2	few	TRBJ2-7	TGCGCCAGCAGTGATGCGGCAGGGTTCCACGAGCAGTACTTC	CASSDAAGFHEQYF
-	TRBV4-2	-	TRBJ2-7	TGTGCCAGCAGCCCCCGTAGAGACTTCTACGAGCAGTACTTC	CASSPRRDFYEQYF
-	TRBV2	-	TRBJ2-5	TGTGCCAGCAGTGCGAGTGAGCAAGAGACCCAGTACTTC	CASSASEQETQYF
-	TRBV20-1	-	TRBJ2-4	TGCGGTGCCCCTTGGGGCCCAAGGAAGTACTTC	CGAPWGPRKYF
-	TRBV30	once	TRBJ1-2	TGTGCCTGGAGCGTAGTGTCAAAAGCTAACTATGGCTACACCTTC	CAWSVVSKANYGYTF
-	TRBV18	-	TRBJ2-1	TGTGCCAGCTCACCTCTTCAGACTACCTACAATGAGCAGTTCTTC	CASSPLQTTYNEQFF
TRBD1	TRBV28	few	TRBJ2-3	TGTGCCAGCACCTCCGGGGGACAGGGCAGAGATACGCAGTATTTT	CASTSGGQGRDTQYF
TRBD1	TRBV9	-	TRBJ2-1	TGTGCCAGCAGCGTGAGACAGGGGGCAGGCAATGAGCAGTTCTTC	CASSVRQGAGNEQFF
-	TRBV20-1	-	TRBJ1-5	TGCAGTGCTAGGGCGGGCACCAATCAGCCCCAGCATTTT	CSARAGTNQPQHF
-	TRBV6-2/TRBV6-3	-	TRBJ2-7	TGTGCCAGCAGTTACTCGACCTCCTACGAGCAGTACTTC	CASSYSTSYEQYF
TRBD2	TRBV5-1	-	TRBJ2-7	TGCGCCAGCAGCGCGGGAGTTGAGTACGAGCAGTACTTC	CASSAGVEYEQYF
-	TRBV6-2/TRBV6-3	-	TRBJ1-6	TGTGCCAGCAGAAACGACGGGTATTCACCCCTCCACTTT	CASRNDGYSPLHF
TRBD2	TRBV12-5	-	TRBJ2-5	TGTGCTAGTGGTTTAGCGGGAGGATATCAAGAGACCCAGTACTTC	CASGLAGGYQETQYF
-	TRBV6-1	-	TRBJ1-2	TGTGCCAGCAGTGAAACGGCCCTCAGTAACTATGGCTACACCTTC	CASSETALSNYGYTF
-	TRBV3-1	-	TRBJ1-4	TGTGCCAGCAGCCACCGCCCCCCTAGGAATGAAAAACTGTTTTTT	CASSHRPPRNEKLFF
-	TRBV7-2	-	TRBJ2-2	TGTGCCAGCAGCTTGAACTCCGGGGAGCTGTTTTTT	CASSLNSGELFF
TRBD2	TRBV7-2	few	TRBJ2-2	TGTGCGAGCACCCTTAGCGGGAGGGCCGTAACCGGGGAGCTGTTTTTT	CASTLSGRAVTGELFF
TRBD1	TRBV6-5	-	TRBJ2-5	TGTGCCAGCAGTTGGGGACAGGGGGGAGTTGGAGAGACCCAGTACTTC	CASSWGQGGVGETQYF
TRBD1	TRBV6-5	-	TRBJ1-5	TGTGCCACCCGAACAGGGGGCAATCAGCCCCAGCATTTT	CATRTGGNQPQHF
TRBD2	TRBV7-2	-	TRBJ2-2	TGTGCCAGCAGCTTAAGCGGGGGGCCCATGGCCGGGGAGCTGTTTTTT	CASSLSGGPMAGELFF
-	TRBV3-1	-	TRBJ1-5	TGTGCCAGCAGTCAATCAGGGATTCAGCCCCAGCATTTT	CASSQSGIQPQHF
-	TRBV24-1	many	TRBJ2-5	TGTGCCACCAGTGACCCCGAGGATCGGCGAGAGACCCAGTACTTC	CATSDPEDRRETQYF
-	TRBV7-3	-	TRBJ2-1	TGTGCCAGCAGCTTAAACCCAGGGTTAAATGAGCAGTTCTTC	CASSLNPGLNEQFF
-	TRBV7-2	-	TRBJ1-2	TGTGCCAGCAGCCAAGGACAGCTCCGGGGGGGTGGCTACACCTTC	CASSQGQLRGGGYTF